This TCR beta chain appears in the sequencing data of a study of blood T cell repertoires in COVID-19. On the study more broadly: Donors in the United States, Italy and Spain gave samples during acute or convalescent COVID-19.

Trimming at V came to 4 bases and at J to 6 bases, leaving 9 bases not matched to a gene. The length of the CDR3 is 15 residues. The germline V gene encodes CDR1 KGHSH and CDR2 LQKENI. TCRdb's table, derived via immunoSEQ multiplex PCR, lists solely in-frame clones and lacks some. Of roughly 350,000 clones listed, more than 85% are singletons. This TCR was recovered from a woman under 40 who had recovered from COVID-19. The sequenced material came from PBMCs or T cells enriched from blood (not recorded which). This chain uses TRBV18 with TRBJ2-1; 7 bases map to TRBD1. The CDR3 DNA reads as TGTGCCAGCTCACGACAGGGAGTGTGGGGCAATGAGCAGTTCTTC. Amino acid sequence: CASSRQGVWGNEQFF.